The clone carrying this T cell receptor beta chain was observed many times. V lost 5 bases and J 9 bases, leaving 16 bases between the germline ends. The CDR3 spans 12 residues. Germline CDR1 reads SQVTM; CDR2 reads ANQGSEA. This entry belongs to a study of T-cell reconstitution after alpha-beta-depleted transplantation in children. Unique molecular identifiers were used to barcode this TCRbeta library. MiXCR was run by TCRdb on the PCR reads, yielding one entry per CDR3 protein. In the table there are hundreds of thousands of distinct CDR3 sequences, around 11% of which are singletons. The chain carries TRBV29-1 and TRBJ2-5; D remains ambiguous. This sequence was found in a human donor who donated a stem cell graft to a child with acute lymphoblastic leukemia. The sample consisted of PBMCs from the stem cell graft donor, taken from the stem cell graft. Here the CDR3 reads CSVLGALLAQYF. In DNA form, the CDR3 reads TGCAGCGTTCTCGGAGCCCTGTTGGCCCAGTACTTC.